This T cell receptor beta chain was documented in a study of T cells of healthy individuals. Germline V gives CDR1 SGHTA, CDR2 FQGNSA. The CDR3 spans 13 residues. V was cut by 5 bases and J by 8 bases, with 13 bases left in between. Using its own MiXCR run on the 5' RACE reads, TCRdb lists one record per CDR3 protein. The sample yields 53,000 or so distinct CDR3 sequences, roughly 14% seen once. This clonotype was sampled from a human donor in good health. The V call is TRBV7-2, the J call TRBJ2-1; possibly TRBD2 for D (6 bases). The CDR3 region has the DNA TGTGCCAGCAGCCCACCTAGCGTATATGAGCAGTTCTTC. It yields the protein CASSPPSVYEQFF. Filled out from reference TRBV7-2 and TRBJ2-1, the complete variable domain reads GAGVSQSPSNKVTEKGKDVELRCDPISGHTALYWYRQSLGQGLEFLIYFQGNSAPDKSGLPSDRFSAERTGGSVSTLTIQRTQQEDSAVYLCASSPPSVYEQFFGPGTRLTVL.